This T cell receptor beta chain was found in a study of blood T cells in healthy people across ages. It was with a sample-barcoded 5' primer and a J-beta primer mix that a second PCR of roughly 7 to 12 cycles was run. TCRdb reanalysed the 5' RACE reads using MiXCR and keeps one entry per CDR3 protein. Of 1.5 million to 2 million distinct CDR3 sequences in the sample, more than 35% were seen once. The germline V gene encodes CDR1 SGHRS and CDR2 YFSETQ. The CDR3 covers 17 residues. With 4 bases clipped from V and 0 bases from J, the junction kept 8 bases outside the gene matches. The TCR originated in a human donor in good health. Input material: blood. The chain combines TRBV5-1 with TRBJ2-1; 9 bases fit TRBD2. CDR3 in DNA: TGCGCCAGCAGCATTAGCGGGGGATCTACCTCCTACAATGAGCAGTTCTTC. Protein: CASSISGGSTSYNEQFF.